This TCR beta chain was sequenced in a study of blood T cell repertoires in COVID-19. Seattle cases were enrolled at active infection and followed longitudinally. The protocol was immunoSEQ multiplex PCR, while the TCRdb copy is restricted to in-frame clones and leaves out a portion. The table lists approximately 300,000 clones, 75% to 90% of them singletons. This CDR3 is built from 18 residues. Looked up from germline, CDR1 is SEHNR and CDR2 is FQNEAQ (reference sequence). The J segment lost 6 bases and the V segment lost 4 bases, leaving 16 bases of the junction unmatched. V is TRBV7-9 and J is TRBJ1-5; TRBD1 aligns across 9 bases. The sequence was collected from a woman aged 45 to 65 with COVID-19, enrolled during active disease. Sequenced sample: peripheral blood. CDR3 DNA sequence: TGTGCCAGCAGCTCAAAGCCGGGTGTGGACAGGGGTCCTCAGCCCCAGCATTTT. Its protein product is CASSSKPGVDRGPQPQHF. The variable domain in full, completed from reference TRBV7-9 and TRBJ1-5, reads DTGVSQNPRHKITKRGQNVTFRCDPISEHNRLYWYRQTLGQGPEFLTYFQNEAQLEKSRLLSDRFSAERPKGSFSTLEIQRTEQGDSAMYLCASSSKPGVDRGPQPQHFGDGTRLSIL.